This T cell receptor (beta chain) was retrieved from a study of T cell responses to AZD1222 COVID-19 vaccine. Findings and caveats of the study: Clonal diversity may have been underestimated in mostly white British donors. After two AZD1222 doses, spike-specific TCR breadth and depth rose versus day 0. Dominant at 160-218 and 743-854, vaccine-associated CD4 TCRs also spanned spike. The study reported that nearly half of spike-specific TCRs target unmutated variant regions.

As concerns this clone: Its antigen remains unidentified.

Germline V CDR1 and CDR2: SGHRS, YFSETQ. The CDR3 is 14 amino acids. The junction had 7 bases not matched to a gene; V was cut back by 5 bases and J by 7 bases. The table came from immunoSEQ multiplex PCR; TCRdb's copy has only in-frame clones and leaves some out. The table includes about 59,000 clones, approximately 89% detected once. The source material was peripheral blood, sampled 28 days after the second AZD1222 dose. The sequence derives from an adult who received the AZD1222 COVID-19 vaccine. The chain carries TRBV5-1 and TRBJ2-7, with TRBD2 matching 12 bases. The DNA for the CDR3 is TGCGCCAGCAGAGTGACTAGCGGGAGCACTGAGCAGTACTTC. Translating gives CASRVTSGSTEQYF. Based on the CDR3 plus reference TRBV5-1 and TRBJ2-7, the full variable domain is KAGVTQTPRYLIKTRGQQVTLSCSPISGHRSVSWYQQTPGQGLQFLFEYFSETQRNKGNFPGRFSGRQFSNSRSEMNVSTLELGDSALYLCASRVTSGSTEQYFGPGTRLTVT.